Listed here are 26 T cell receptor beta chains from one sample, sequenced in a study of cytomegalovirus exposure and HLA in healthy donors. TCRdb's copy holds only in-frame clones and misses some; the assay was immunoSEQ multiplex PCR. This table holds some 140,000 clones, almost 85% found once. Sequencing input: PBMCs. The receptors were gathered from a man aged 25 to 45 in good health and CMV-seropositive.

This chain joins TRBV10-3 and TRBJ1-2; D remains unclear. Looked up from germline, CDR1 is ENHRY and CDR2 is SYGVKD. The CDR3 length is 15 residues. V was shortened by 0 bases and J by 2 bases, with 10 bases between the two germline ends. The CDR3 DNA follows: TGTGCCATCAGTGAGTCTGCGGGATCCAACTATGGCTACACCTTC. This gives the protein CAISESAGSNYGYTF.

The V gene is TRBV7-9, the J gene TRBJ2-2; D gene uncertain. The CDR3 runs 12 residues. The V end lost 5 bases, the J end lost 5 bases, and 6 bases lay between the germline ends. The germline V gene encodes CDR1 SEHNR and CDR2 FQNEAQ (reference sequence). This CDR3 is CASSRSTGELFF. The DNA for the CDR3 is TGTGCCAGCAGCCGTTCGACCGGGGAGCTGTTTTTT.

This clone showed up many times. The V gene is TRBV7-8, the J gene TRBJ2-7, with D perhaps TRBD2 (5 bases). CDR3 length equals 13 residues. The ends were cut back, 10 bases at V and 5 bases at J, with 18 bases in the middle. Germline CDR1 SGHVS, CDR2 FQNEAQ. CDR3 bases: TGTGCCACCGCCGGACTGACATGGCACGAGCAGTACTTC. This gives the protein CATAGLTWHEQYF.

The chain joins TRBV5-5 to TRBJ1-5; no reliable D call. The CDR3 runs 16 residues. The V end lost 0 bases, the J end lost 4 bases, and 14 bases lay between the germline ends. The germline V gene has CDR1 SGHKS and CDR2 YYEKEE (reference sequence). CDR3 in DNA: TGTGCCAGCAGCTTGGTTGTATCGGGTGTGAATCAGCCCCAGCATTTT. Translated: CASSLVVSGVNQPQHF.

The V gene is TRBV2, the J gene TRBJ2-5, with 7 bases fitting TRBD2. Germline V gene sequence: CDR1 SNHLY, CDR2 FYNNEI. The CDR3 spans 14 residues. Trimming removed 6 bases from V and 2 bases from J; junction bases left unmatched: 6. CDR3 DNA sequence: TGTGCCAGCAGGAGCCCCGGGGGGCAAGAGACCCAGTACTTC. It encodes CASRSPGGQETQYF.

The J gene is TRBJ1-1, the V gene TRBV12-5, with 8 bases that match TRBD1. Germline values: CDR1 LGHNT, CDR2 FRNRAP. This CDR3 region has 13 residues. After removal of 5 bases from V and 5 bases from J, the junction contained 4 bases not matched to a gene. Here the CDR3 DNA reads TGTGCTAGTGGTCCAGACAGGGGAACTGAAGCTTTCTTT. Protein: CASGPDRGTEAFF.

CDR3 nucleotide sequence: TGCGCCAGCAGCGCAACAGTGAACACTGAAGCTTTCTTT. Encoded protein: CASSATVNTEAFF. The V gene is TRBV5-1, the J gene TRBJ1-1; D is ambiguous. This CDR3 spans 13 amino acids. The V end was cut by 4 bases, the J end by 0 bases, with 7 bases between. CDR1 and CDR2 (germline): SGHRS, YFSETQ.

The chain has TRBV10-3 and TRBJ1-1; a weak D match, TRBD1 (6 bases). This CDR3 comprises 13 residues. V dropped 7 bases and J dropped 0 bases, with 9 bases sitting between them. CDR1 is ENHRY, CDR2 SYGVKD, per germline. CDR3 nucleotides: TGTGCCATCACCGGACAGTTGAACACTGAAGCTTTCTTT. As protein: CAITGQLNTEAFF.

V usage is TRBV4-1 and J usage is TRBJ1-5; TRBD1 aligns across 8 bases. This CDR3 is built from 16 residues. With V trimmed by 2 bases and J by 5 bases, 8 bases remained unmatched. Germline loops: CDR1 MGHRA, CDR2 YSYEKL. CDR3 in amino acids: CASSQSPGQGYQPQHF. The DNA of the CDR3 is TGCGCCAGCAGCCAATCTCCCGGACAGGGATATCAGCCCCAGCATTTT.

CDR3 in amino acids: CASSPHFLAGGPSTDTQYF. The DNA for the CDR3 is TGCGCCAGCAGCCCCCACTTTCTAGCGGGGGGGCCTAGCACAGATACGCAGTATTTT. The chain is built from TRBV4-3 and TRBJ2-3, with 12 bases aligning to TRBD2. The CDR3 has 19 amino acids. After removal of 4 bases from V and 0 bases from J, the junction contained 11 bases not matched to a gene. Germline CDR1 and CDR2: LGHNA and YSLEER.

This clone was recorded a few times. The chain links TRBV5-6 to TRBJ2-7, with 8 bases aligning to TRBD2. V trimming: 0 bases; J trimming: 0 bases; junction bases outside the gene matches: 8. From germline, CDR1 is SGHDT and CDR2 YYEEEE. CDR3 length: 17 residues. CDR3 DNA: TGTGCCAGCAGCTTGGAACCCTTCACTAGCGGCTCCTACGAGCAGTACTTC. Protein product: CASSLEPFTSGSYEQYF.

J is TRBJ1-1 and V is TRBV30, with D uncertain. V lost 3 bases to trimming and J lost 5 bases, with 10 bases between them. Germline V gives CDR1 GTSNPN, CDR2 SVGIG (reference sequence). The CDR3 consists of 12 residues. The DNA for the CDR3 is TGTGCCTGGAGCCCAGTACAAACTGAAGCTTTCTTT. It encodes CAWSPVQTEAFF.

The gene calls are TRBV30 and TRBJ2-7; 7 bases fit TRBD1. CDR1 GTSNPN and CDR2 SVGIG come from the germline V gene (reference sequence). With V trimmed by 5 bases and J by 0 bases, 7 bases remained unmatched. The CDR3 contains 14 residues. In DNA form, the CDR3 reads TGTGCCTGGGTCTCCGGGACAGCCTCCTACGAGCAGTACTTC. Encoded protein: CAWVSGTASYEQYF.

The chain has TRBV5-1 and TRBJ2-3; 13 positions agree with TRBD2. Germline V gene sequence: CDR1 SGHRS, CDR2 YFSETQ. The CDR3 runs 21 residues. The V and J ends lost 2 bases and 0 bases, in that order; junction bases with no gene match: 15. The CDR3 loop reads CASSFLPGTSGIEGSTDTQYF. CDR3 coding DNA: TGCGCCAGCAGCTTCCTGCCCGGGACTAGCGGGATAGAAGGGAGCACAGATACGCAGTATTTT. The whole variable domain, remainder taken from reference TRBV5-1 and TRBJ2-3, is KAGVTQTPRYLIKTRGQQVTLSCSPISGHRSVSWYQQTPGQGLQFLFEYFSETQRNKGNFPGRFSGRQFSNSRSEMNVSTLELGDSALYLCASSFLPGTSGIEGSTDTQYFGPGTRLTVL.

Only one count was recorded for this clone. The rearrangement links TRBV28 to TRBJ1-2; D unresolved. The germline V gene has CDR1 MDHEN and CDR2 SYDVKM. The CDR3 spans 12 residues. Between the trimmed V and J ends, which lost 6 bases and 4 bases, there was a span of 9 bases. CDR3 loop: CASSLRGYGYTF. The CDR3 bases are TGTGCCAGCAGCCTCCGGGGCTATGGCTACACCTTC.

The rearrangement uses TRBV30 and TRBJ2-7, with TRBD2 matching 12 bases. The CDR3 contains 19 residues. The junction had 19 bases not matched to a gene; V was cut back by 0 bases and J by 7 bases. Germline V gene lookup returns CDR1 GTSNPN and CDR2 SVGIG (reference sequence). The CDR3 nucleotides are TGTGCCTGGAGTGTCACCCCGACTAGCGGGAGCAAATTCGGGAGGGAGCAGTACTTC. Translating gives CAWSVTPTSGSKFGREQYF. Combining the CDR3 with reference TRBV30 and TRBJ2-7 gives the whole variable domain SQTIHQWPATLVQPVGSPLSLECTVEGTSNPNLYWYRQAAGRGLQLLFYSVGIGQISSEVPQNLSASRPQDRQFILSSKKLLLSDSGFYLCAWSVTPTSGSKFGREQYFGPGTRLTVT.

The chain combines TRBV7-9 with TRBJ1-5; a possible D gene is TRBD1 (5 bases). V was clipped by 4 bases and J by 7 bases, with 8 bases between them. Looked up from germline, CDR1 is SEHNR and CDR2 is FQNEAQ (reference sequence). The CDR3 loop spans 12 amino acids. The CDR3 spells CASSSGFQPQHF. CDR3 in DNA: TGTGCCAGCAGCTCAGGGTTCCAGCCCCAGCATTTT.

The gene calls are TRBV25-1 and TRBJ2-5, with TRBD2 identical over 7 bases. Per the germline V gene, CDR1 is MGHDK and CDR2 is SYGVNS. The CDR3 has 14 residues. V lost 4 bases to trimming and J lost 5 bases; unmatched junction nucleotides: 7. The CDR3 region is CASSAGGGGETQYF. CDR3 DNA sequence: TGTGCCAGCAGTGCCGGCGGGGGAGGGGAGACCCAGTACTTC.

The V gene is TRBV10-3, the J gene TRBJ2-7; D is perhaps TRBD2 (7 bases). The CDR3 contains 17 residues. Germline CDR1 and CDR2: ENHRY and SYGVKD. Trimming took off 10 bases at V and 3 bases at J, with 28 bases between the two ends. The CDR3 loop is CATRTDGGGGTSYEQYF. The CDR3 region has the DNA TGTGCCACCCGGACGGATGGCGGGGGCGGGACCAGCTACGAGCAGTACTTC.

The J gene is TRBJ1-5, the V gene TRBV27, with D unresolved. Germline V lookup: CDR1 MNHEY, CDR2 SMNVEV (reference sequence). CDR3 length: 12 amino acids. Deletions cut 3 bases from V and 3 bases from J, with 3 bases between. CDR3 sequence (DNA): TGTGCCAGCAGTTTCCTCAATCAGCCCCAGCATTTT. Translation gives CASSFLNQPQHF.

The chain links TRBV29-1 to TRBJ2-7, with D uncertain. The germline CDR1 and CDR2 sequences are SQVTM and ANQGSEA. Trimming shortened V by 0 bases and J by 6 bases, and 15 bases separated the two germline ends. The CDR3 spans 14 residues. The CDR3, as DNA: TGCAGCGTTGAAGAAGAGTCCGGGTACGGCGAGCAGTACTTC. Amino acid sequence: CSVEEESGYGEQYF.

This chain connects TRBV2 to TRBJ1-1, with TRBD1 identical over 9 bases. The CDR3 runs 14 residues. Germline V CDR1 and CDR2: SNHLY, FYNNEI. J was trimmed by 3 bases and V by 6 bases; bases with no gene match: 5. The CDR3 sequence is CASRQTGGDTEAFF. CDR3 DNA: TGTGCCAGCAGGCAAACAGGGGGCGACACTGAAGCTTTCTTT.

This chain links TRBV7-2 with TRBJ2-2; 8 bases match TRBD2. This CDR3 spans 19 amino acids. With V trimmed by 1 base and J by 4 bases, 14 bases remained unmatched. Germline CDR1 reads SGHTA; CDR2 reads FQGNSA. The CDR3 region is CASSLVLASGSRGTGELFF. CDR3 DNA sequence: TGTGCCAGCAGCTTAGTCCTGGCTAGCGGGTCGCGTGGCACCGGGGAGCTGTTTTTT. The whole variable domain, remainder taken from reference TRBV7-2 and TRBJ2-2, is GAGVSQSPSNKVTEKGKDVELRCDPISGHTALYWYRQSLGQGLEFLIYFQGNSAPDKSGLPSDRFSAERTGGSVSTLTIQRTQQEDSAVYLCASSLVLASGSRGTGELFFGEGSRLTVL.

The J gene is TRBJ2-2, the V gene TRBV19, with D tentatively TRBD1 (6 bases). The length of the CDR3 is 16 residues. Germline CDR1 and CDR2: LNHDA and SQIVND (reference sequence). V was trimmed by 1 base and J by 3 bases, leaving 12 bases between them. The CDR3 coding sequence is TGTGCCAGTAGTATAGTGGGGCAGGGGTACACCGGGGAGCTGTTTTTT. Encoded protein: CASSIVGQGYTGELFF.

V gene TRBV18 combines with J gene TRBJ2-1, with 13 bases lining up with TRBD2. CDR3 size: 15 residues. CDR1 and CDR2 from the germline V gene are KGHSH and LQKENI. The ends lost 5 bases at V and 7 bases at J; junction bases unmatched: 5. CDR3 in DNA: TGTGCCAGCTCAACCGGACTAGCGGGAGCAAATGAGCAGTTCTTC. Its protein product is CASSTGLAGANEQFF.

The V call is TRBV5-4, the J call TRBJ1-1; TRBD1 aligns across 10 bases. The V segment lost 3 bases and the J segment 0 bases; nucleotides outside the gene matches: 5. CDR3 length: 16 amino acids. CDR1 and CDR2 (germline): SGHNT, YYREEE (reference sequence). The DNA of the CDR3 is TGTGCCAGCAGCTATGGGGGACAGGGGCTGAACACTGAAGCTTTCTTT. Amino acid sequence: CASSYGGQGLNTEAFF.